This T cell receptor beta chain is drawn from a study of T cell responses to AZD1222 COVID-19 vaccine. To note about this clone: The antigen is not known.

The study's findings and limits: There were vaccine-associated CD4 TCRs across spike, dominant at 160-218 and 743-854. Donors were chiefly white British, with a greater number of females, and clonal diversity was perhaps underestimated. Unmutated variant regions are reportedly the target of nearly half of TCRs that are spike-specific.

The protocol was immunoSEQ multiplex PCR, while the TCRdb copy is restricted to in-frame clones and leaves out a portion. The sample has 50,000 to 65,000 clones; around nine tenths are singletons. This CDR3 region has 14 residues. Germline V CDR1 and CDR2: MNHEY, SVGEGT. Trimming cost V 2 bases and J 5 bases, with 12 bases left between them. The sequence derives from an adult who received the MenACWY meningococcal vaccine as a control. The chain recombines TRBV6-2 or TRBV6-3 with TRBJ2-5, with D perhaps TRBD1 or TRBD2 (5 bases each). The sequencing used peripheral blood, collected 28 days after the second dose of the MenACWY control vaccine. The CDR3 nucleotides are TGTGCCAGCAGTTACATGCGGGCAGGGGAGACCCAGTACTTC. Its protein product is CASSYMRAGETQYF.